This T cell receptor beta chain comes out of a study of identical twins. Study findings and constraints: Beta out-of-frame sequences showed weaker excess twin sharing.

Per the germline V gene, CDR1 is SGHAT and CDR2 is FQNNGV. J gave up 10 bases and V 2 bases, and 13 bases lay outside the gene matches. The CDR3 totals 16 residues. A few counts support this clonotype. Its antigen remains unidentified. TCRdb called the 5' RACE reads again in MiXCR, with one record for every CDR3 protein. The table has 550,000 to 700,000 distinct CDR3 sequences, about 20% seen once. This sample was also put to use in a study of T cells expressing NK-cell markers. That source adds: TCR beta repertoires came from sorted CD3+CD56+NKG2C+, CD3+CD56+NKG2C- and CD3+CD56-NKG2C+ T cells. Seven donors tested HCMV-seropositive and one tested seronegative among the eight sequenced.

The clonotype originates from a woman aged 18-29 years in good health. This chain uses TRBV11-2 with TRBJ2-1, with 8 bases fitting TRBD1. The sample was PBMCs. Written as DNA, the CDR3 is TGTGCCAGCAGCTTATGGGGCAGGGGGCCTGTTAACGAGCAGTTCTTC. It encodes CASSLWGRGPVNEQFF.